Sequencing of this T cell receptor (beta chain) was carried out in a study of T cell clusters in autoimmune cytopenias. The CDR3 consists of 13 residues. CDR1 and CDR2 (germline): LNHNV, YYDKDF (reference sequence). Overall study results and limits: Comparing secondary cytopenia with chronic lymphocytic leukemia showed no cluster-lack signature, apparently masked by lymphoma repertoire. Primary autoimmune cytopenia patients seemingly lacked the physiological T cell clusters found in healthy donors.

Its frequency marks this clonotype as medium-sized. The antigen is unknown. TRB was amplified from about 260 ng of peripheral blood genomic DNA per sample. One tube held mixed TRB-A and TRB-B primer pools for touch-down PCR. TCRdb reprocessed the multiplex PCR reads and stores each CDR3 protein as one record, lacking DNA. This listing includes just under 5,000 distinct CDR3 sequences. The sample was also linked to a second study, of T cell repertoires in aging, cancer and after chemotherapy. That study reports: Donors were grouped into six age bands spanning 30 or younger through 70 or older.

The clonotype was recovered from a human donor with chronic lymphocytic leukemia. The donor label of this sample is uncertain. This rearrangement joins TRBV15 to TRBJ2-5; TCRdb designates TRBD1, a call that cannot be tested without DNA. The sample was peripheral blood. The CDR3 is CASAGTDQETQYF.